This T cell receptor (beta chain) was sequenced during a study of blood T cell repertoires in COVID-19. Whole-study context: Donors in the United States, Italy and Spain gave samples during acute or convalescent COVID-19. The cDNA or gDNA used as material had been derived from T cells, B-cell-depleted T cells, or PBMCs.

Repertoires were generated with immunoSEQ multiplex PCR, while TCRdb's copy carries only in-frame clones and drops some. This table has fewer than 25,000 clones, roughly 89% appearing once. This clone has only one observation. V gave up 6 bases and J gave up 2 bases; unmatched junction bases: 12. Germline V gene sequence: CDR1 LNHDA, CDR2 SQIVND (reference sequence). This CDR3 region has 19 residues. This receptor was taken from a human donor in a cohort sampled during active COVID-19. Material for sequencing was peripheral blood. The chain couples TRBV19 to TRBJ2-6; the match to TRBD1 covers 11 bases. DNA for the CDR3: TGTGCCAGTAGACCTATAGGACCGGGACAGGGGGCTGGGGCCAACGTCCTGACTTTC. This gives the protein CASRPIGPGQGAGANVLTF.